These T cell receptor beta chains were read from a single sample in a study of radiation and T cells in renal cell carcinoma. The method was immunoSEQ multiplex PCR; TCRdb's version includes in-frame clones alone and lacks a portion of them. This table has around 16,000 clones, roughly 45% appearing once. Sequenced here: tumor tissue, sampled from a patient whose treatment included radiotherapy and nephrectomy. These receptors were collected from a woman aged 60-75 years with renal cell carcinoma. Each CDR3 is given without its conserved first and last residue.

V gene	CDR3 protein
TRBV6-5	ASSYGEGHGYT
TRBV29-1	SVEWVAGDQETQY
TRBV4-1	ASSQEGRASYEQY
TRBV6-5	ASSYLQGNTEAF
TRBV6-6	ASRQKGGRDTEAF
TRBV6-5	ASSSDLGYEQY
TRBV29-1	SVSLTGGEKLF
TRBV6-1	ASSVLFGKEWEPQH
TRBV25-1	ASSDGTGEVDTQY
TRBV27	ASRPLTGYEQY
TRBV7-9	ASSPRDSLEAF
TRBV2	ASMAQGGNTEAF
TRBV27	ASSTTAINSPLH
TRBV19	ASSPRGLAGPYEQY
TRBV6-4	ASSVSLGDEQY
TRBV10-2	ASRGNLYEQY
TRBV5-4	ASSLDSSPSYEQY
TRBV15	ATSRDRSGTNNEQF
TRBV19	ASSYSHQPQH
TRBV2	ASSVGIAGTDTQY